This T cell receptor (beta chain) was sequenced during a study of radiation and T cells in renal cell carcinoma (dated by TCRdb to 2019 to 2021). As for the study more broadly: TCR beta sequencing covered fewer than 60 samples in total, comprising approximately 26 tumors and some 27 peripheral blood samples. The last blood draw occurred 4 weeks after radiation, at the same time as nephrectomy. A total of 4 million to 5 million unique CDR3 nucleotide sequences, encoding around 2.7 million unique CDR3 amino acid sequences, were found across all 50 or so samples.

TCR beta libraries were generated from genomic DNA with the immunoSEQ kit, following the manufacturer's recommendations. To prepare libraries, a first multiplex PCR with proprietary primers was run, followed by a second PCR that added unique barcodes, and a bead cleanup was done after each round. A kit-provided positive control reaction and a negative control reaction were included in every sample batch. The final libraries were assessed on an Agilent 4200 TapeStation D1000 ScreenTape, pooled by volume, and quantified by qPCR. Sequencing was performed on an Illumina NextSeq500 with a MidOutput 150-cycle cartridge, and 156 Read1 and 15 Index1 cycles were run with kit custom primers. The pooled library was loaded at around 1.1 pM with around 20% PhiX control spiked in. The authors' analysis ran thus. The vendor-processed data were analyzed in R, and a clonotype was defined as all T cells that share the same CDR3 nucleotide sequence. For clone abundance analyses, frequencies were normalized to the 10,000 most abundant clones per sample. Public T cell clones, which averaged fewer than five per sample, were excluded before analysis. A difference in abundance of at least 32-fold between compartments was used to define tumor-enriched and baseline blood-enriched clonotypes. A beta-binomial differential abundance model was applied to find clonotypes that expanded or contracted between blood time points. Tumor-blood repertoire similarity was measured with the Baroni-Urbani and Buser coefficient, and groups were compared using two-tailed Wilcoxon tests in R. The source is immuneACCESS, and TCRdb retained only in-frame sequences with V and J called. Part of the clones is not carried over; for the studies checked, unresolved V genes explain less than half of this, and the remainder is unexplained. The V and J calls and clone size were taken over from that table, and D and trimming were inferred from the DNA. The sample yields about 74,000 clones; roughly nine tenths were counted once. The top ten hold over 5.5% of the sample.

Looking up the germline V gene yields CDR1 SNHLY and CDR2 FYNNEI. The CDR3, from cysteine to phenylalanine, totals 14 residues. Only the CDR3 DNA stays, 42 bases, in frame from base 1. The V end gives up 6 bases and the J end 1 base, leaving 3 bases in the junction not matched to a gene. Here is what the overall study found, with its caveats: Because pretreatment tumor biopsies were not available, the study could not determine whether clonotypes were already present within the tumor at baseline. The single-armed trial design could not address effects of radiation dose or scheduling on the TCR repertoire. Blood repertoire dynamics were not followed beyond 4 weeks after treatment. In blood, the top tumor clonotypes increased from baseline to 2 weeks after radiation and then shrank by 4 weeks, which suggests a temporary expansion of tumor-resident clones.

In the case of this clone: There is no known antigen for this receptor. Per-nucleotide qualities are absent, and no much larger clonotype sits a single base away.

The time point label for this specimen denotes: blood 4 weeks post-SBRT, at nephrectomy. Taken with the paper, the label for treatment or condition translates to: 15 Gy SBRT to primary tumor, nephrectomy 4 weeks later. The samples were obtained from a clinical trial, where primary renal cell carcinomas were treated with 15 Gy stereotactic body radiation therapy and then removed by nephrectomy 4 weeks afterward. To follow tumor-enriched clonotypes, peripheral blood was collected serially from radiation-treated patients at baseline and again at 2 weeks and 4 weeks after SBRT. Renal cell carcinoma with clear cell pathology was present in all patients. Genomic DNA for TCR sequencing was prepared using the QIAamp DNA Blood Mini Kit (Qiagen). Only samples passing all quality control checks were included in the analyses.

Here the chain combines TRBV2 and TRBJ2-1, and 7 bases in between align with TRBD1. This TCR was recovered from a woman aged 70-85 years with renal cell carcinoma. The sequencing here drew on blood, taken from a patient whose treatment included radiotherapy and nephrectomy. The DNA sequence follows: TGTGCCAGCAGGGGGACAGCTTCCTACAATGAGCAGTTCTTC. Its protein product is CASRGTASYNEQFF.